This T cell receptor beta chain was retrieved from a study of STAT5B mutations in CD4+ large granular lymphocyte leukemia. Study results and limitations: No patients shared main leukemic clonotypes, though roughly 27% appeared at low frequency elsewhere.

Sequenced by immunoSEQ multiplex PCR; TCRdb stores in-frame clones only, minus some. The sample lists 28,000 or so clones, more than 60% seen once, with less than 1.3% in the top ten. The sample holds a few counts of this clone. What it binds is not known. The sequence derives from a human donor in good health. Sequencing used CD4+ T cells from blood buffy coats.

The CDR3 coding sequence is TGCGCCAGCAGCCAGGGAACAGGGTTGACTGAAGCTTTCTTT. It yields the protein CASSQGTGLTEAFF. The chain links TRBV4-1 to TRBJ1-1; D possibly corresponds to TRBD1 (6 bases). CDR3 size: 14 residues. CDR1 is MGHRA, CDR2 YSYEKL, per germline. V lost 3 bases, J lost 5 bases, and 13 bases lay in between.